The next 20 T cell receptor beta chains were all read from a single sample in a study of post-analysis software for immune sequencing data. These TCRs are of unknown antigen specificity. Unique molecular identifiers tagged the TCR beta cDNA libraries. Via MiXCR, TCRdb re-called the PCR reads, giving one row per CDR3 protein. This sample has approximately 660,000 distinct CDR3 sequences, with 55% to 60% found just once. Study-level findings and limits: About 5 TRBV segments occurring more often in patients than controls included TRBV5-6, TRBV5-1 and TRBV20-1.

The sequencing sample was made of blood. All receptors derive from a girl aged 2-10 years with multiple sclerosis.

This clonotype was counted a few times. The chain employs TRBV11-2 and TRBJ2-1; 8 nucleotides align to TRBD1. J lost 3 bases, V lost 5 bases, and 6 bases had no gene match. This CDR3 spans 15 amino acids. Germline CDR1 SGHAT, CDR2 FQNNGV. CDR3 nucleotide sequence: TGTGCCAGCAGCCCAGGGGGCAACGGCTACAATGAGCAGTTCTTC. Residues: CASSPGGNGYNEQFF.

The chain is built from TRBV5-1 and TRBJ1-1; D unclear. The CDR3 contains 16 residues. Trimming removed 0 bases at V and 5 bases at J, with 17 bases between. From germline, CDR1 is SGHRS and CDR2 YFSETQ. CDR3 nucleotides: TGCGCCAGCAGCTTGGGGAGGGCACCAGGTTGGACTGAAGCTTTCTTT. Translated: CASSLGRAPGWTEAFF.

This clonotype has just a few counts. The chain couples TRBV29-1 to TRBJ1-2; 9 bases line up with TRBD1. V dropped 5 bases and J dropped 0; count of bases not matched to a gene: 7. Germline loops: CDR1 SQVTM, CDR2 ANQGSEA. CDR3 length: 15 residues. CDR3 sequence reads: CSVRTGGNSNYGYTF. Here the CDR3 DNA reads TGCAGCGTTCGAACAGGGGGCAACTCTAACTATGGCTACACCTTC.

The J gene is TRBJ2-3, the V gene TRBV14; TRBD1 is a possible D gene (6 bases). The germline gives CDR1 SGHDN, CDR2 FVKESK. The CDR3 has 15 amino acids. V lost 4 bases and J 2 bases, leaving 13 bases between the germline ends. The CDR3 spells CASSLTGFSTDTQYF. The CDR3 coding sequence is TGTGCCAGCAGCCTTACAGGGTTCTCCACAGATACGCAGTATTTT.

V is TRBV14 and J is TRBJ2-5; D might be TRBD1 (5 bases). This CDR3 is built from 15 residues. Germline CDR1 is SGHDN and CDR2 is FVKESK. V was shortened by 4 bases and J by 5 bases, with 17 bases between the two germline ends. The CDR3 loop reads CASSRTHHVGETQYF. The DNA for the CDR3 is TGTGCCAGCAGCCGGACACATCACGTCGGGGAGACCCAGTACTTC.

This sequence joins TRBV20-1 and TRBJ1-5; 9 nucleotides align to TRBD1. V dropped 6 bases and J dropped 3; count of bases not matched to a gene: 9. Per the germline V gene, CDR1 is DFQATT and CDR2 is SNEGSKA (reference sequence). This CDR3 comprises 15 residues. CDR3 sequence: CSAIPRTGDNQPQHF. The DNA of the CDR3 is TGCAGTGCCATCCCTCGGACAGGGGACAATCAGCCCCAGCATTTT.

This sequence joins TRBV5-1 and TRBJ1-5, with D tentatively TRBD1 (5 bases). V lost 0 bases, J lost 8 bases, and 15 bases lay in between. The germline CDR1 and CDR2 sequences are SGHRS and YFSETQ. The CDR3 consists of 15 residues. The CDR3 spells CASSLGDSSGEPQHF. Written as DNA, the CDR3 is TGCGCCAGCAGCTTGGGGGATTCCTCGGGGGAGCCCCAGCATTTT.

CDR3 DNA: TGCAGTGCTAGAAACAGCCTGAGCTCCTACAATGAGCAGTTCTTC. It yields the protein CSARNSLSSYNEQFF. The genes are TRBV20-1 and TRBJ2-1, with unresolved D. The germline V and J ends were trimmed by 2 bases and 0 bases, with 11 bases remaining between them. The germline CDR1 and CDR2 sequences are DFQATT and SNEGSKA (reference sequence). CDR3 length: 15 amino acids.

The chain is built from TRBV5-1 and TRBJ1-5, with TRBD1 matching over 7 bases. The germline V gene has CDR1 SGHRS and CDR2 YFSETQ. The V segment lost 3 bases and the J segment 1 base; nucleotides outside the gene matches: 4. The CDR3 extends over 15 amino acids. The CDR3 DNA sequence: TGCGCCAGCAGCTGGGACAGTGGAAGCAATCAGCCCCAGCATTTT. This encodes CASSWDSGSNQPQHF.

This chain connects TRBV5-1 to TRBJ2-3, with D unclear. V lost 1 base and J 1 base, leaving 10 bases between the germline ends. CDR1 is SGHRS, CDR2 YFSETQ, per germline. This CDR3 has 15 residues. The DNA of the CDR3 is TGCGCCAGCAGCTTGTTTTCCCCGCGCACAGATACGCAGTATTTT. Translated, it gives CASSLFSPRTDTQYF.

This clonotype came up a few times. J is TRBJ1-2 and V is TRBV5-5, with D tentatively TRBD1 (6 bases). Germline V gives CDR1 SGHKS, CDR2 YYEKEE (reference sequence). This CDR3 comprises 13 residues. Trimming pared 2 bases from V and 7 bases from J, leaving 12 bases between. CDR3 sequence: CASSLQGVGGYTF. DNA of the CDR3: TGTGCCAGCAGCTTACAGGGTGTAGGTGGCTACACCTTC.

The chain joins TRBV6-5 to TRBJ2-1; 10 bases are a match to TRBD2. Germline V lookup: CDR1 MNHEY, CDR2 SVGAGI. The CDR3 sequence is 15 residues long. V shed 2 bases, J shed 10 bases, and the junction held 8 bases outside the gene matches. The CDR3 DNA reads TGTGCCAGCAGTTACAATTTAGCGGGAGGTCGCGAGCAGTTCTTC. It translates to CASSYNLAGGREQFF.

This chain joins TRBV6-2 or TRBV6-3 and TRBJ1-2; the D is unclear. CDR3 length: 14 amino acids. CDR1 is MNHEY and CDR2 is SVGEGT in the germline V gene. V was pared by 6 bases and J by 1 base, with 12 bases between. CDR3 in amino acids: CASRPALGNYGYTF. CDR3 bases: TGTGCCAGCAGGCCAGCCCTAGGTAACTATGGCTACACCTTC.

The gene calls are TRBV12-3 or TRBV12-4 and TRBJ1-5; D gene ambiguous. The CDR3 sequence is 16 residues long. The germline V and J ends were trimmed by 5 bases and 2 bases, with 16 bases remaining between them. This chain's CDR3 is CASSLGRFVGNQPQHF. For the CDR3, the DNA is TGTGCCAGCAGTCTCGGACGATTTGTGGGCAATCAGCCCCAGCATTTT.

This chain uses TRBV6-5 with TRBJ2-6; no firm D call. Germline V lookup: CDR1 MNHEY, CDR2 SVGAGI. Deletions cut 9 bases from V and 2 bases from J, with 8 bases between. This CDR3 has 13 amino acids. CDR3 in DNA: TGTGCCAGTGGGGTAGCTGGGGCCAACGTCCTGACTTTC. Translation gives CASGVAGANVLTF.

This clonotype has a handful of counts. This sequence joins TRBV12-3 or TRBV12-4 and TRBJ1-6; maybe TRBD1 (5 bases). V gave up 7 bases and J gave up 5 bases, with 9 bases separating them. The CDR3 extends over 13 amino acids. The CDR3 bases are TGTGCCAGCACCAGGGAGGATAATTCACCCCTCCACTTT. Amino acids: CASTREDNSPLHF.

The sample holds a few counts of this clonotype. V and J are TRBV5-4 and TRBJ1-2; 9 positions agree with TRBD1. V shed 4 bases and J 6 bases; nucleotides not matched to a gene: 4. The CDR3 has 13 amino acids. CDR1 SGHNT and CDR2 YYREEE come from the germline V gene (reference sequence). CDR3 region: CASSKQGAHGYTF. CDR3 bases: TGTGCCAGCAGCAAACAGGGGGCGCATGGCTACACCTTC. The whole variable domain, remainder taken from reference TRBV5-4 and TRBJ1-2, is ETGVTQSPTHLIKTRGQQVTLRCSSQSGHNTVSWYQQALGQGPQFIFQYYREEENGRGNFPPRFSGLQFPNYSSELNVNALELDDSALYLCASSKQGAHGYTFGSGTRLTVV.

As concerns this clonotype: Mismatch with germline at one junction end may stem from a read error. The chain joins TRBV12-3 or TRBV12-4 to TRBJ2-5, with D perhaps being TRBD1 or TRBD2 (7 bases each). The CDR3 length is 14 residues. The CDR3 sequence: CASSPGGVGEIQYF. In nucleotides, the CDR3 is TGTGCCAGCAGCCCAGGGGGGGTGGGCGAGATCCAGTACTTC.

This clonotype was seen a few times. This sequence joins TRBV29-1 and TRBJ2-5, with 7 bases fitting TRBD2. The length of the CDR3 is 13 residues. Germline lookup yields CDR1 SQVTM and CDR2 ANQGSEA. With 5 bases clipped from V and 1 base from J, the junction kept 4 bases outside the gene matches. This chain's CDR3 is CSVRPGGQETQYF. The CDR3 coding sequence is TGCAGCGTTCGACCGGGAGGCCAAGAGACCCAGTACTTC.

This chain connects TRBV7-2 to TRBJ2-3, with unresolved D. Between the trimmed V and J ends, which lost 4 bases and 4 bases, there was a span of 12 bases. CDR1 and CDR2 (germline): SGHTA, FQGNSA. This CDR3 spans 14 amino acids. The CDR3 sequence: CASSSGHSPDTQYF. CDR3 nucleotides: TGTGCCAGCAGCTCGGGTCACTCCCCAGATACGCAGTATTTT.